This paragraph reports one T cell receptor (beta chain). Its specificity is unknown. The CDR3 contains 15 residues. Between the trimmed V and J ends, which lost 0 bases and 3 bases, there was a span of 12 bases. This sample stems from a study of T cell repertoires in cytomegalovirus infection. Whole-study findings and limits: Carriers of CMV and the relevant HLA type were discriminated by public TCR beta frequency.

One entry per CDR3 protein, called by TCRdb with MiXCR from the reads. The data show approximately 390,000 distinct CDR3 sequences, approximately 30% seen once. The chain couples TRBV23-1 to TRBJ2-7; maybe TRBD1 (6 bases). TRBV23-1 is marked as an open reading frame, function uncertain. Sequenced material: cultured PBMCs, taken from culture after CMV antigen stimulation. The receptor comes from a human donor in good health (CMV status not recorded). Some clones in this sample may be carry-over from other donors' samples. The CDR3 DNA is TGCGCCAGCAGTCAATCCCGCAGGGGCTGCTACGAGCAGTACTTC. Translated, it gives CASSQSRRGCYEQYF.